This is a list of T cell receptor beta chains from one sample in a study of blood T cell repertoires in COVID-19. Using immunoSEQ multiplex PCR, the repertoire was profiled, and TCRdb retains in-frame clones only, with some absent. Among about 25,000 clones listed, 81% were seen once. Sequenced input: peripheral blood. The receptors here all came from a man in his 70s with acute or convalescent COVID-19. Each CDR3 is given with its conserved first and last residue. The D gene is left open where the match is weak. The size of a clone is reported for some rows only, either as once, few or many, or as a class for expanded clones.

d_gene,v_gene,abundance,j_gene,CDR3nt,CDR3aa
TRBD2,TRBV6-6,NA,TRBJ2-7,TGTGCCAGTTCTTTTACTAGCGGGAGGGACGAGCAGTACTTC,CASSFTSGRDEQYF
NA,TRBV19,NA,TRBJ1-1,TGTGCCAGTAGTATAGACAGGTTTGAAGCTTTCTTT,CASSIDRFEAFF
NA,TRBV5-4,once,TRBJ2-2,TGTGCCAGCAGCTCGGACATCTTCACCGGGGAGCTGTTTTTT,CASSSDIFTGELFF
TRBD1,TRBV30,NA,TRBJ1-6,TGTGCCTGGAGTGTAAGAGGACTTGGACAGGGTGGTTCACCCCTCCACTTT,CAWSVRGLGQGGSPLHF
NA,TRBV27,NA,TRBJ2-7,TGTGCCAGCAGTTTATCTACGGGACTTTACCCCTACGAGCAGTACTTC,CASSLSTGLYPYEQYF
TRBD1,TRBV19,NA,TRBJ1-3,TGTGCCAGTAGTATAGTTGGGACAGGGAAAAACACCATATATTTT,CASSIVGTGKNTIYF
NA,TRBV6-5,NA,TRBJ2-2,TGTGCCAGCAGCCAAAGATTGGGGGCTACCGGGGAGCTGTTTTTT,CASSQRLGATGELFF
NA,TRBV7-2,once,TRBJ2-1,TGTGCCAGCAGCCCTCCTAGGCGTGAGCAGTTCTTC,CASSPPRREQFF
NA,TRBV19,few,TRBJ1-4,TGTGCCAGTAATGAGTACGTCCGGGGTGAAAAACTGTTTTTT,CASNEYVRGEKLFF
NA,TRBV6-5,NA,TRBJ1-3,TGTGCCAGCAGTTACTCGAGTATGGGAAACACCATATATTTT,CASSYSSMGNTIYF
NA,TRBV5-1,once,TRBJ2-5,TGCGCCAGCAGCTTCAGGGGCCCCCAAGAGACCCAGTACTTC,CASSFRGPQETQYF
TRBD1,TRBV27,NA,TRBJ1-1,TGTGCCAGCAATCGCGGACAGGGGTACACTGAAGCTTTCTTT,CASNRGQGYTEAFF
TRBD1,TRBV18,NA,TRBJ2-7,TGTGCCAGCTCAATACGGGGACAGAGGGGCGACGAGCAGTACTTC,CASSIRGQRGDEQYF
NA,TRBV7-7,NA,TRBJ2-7,TGTGCCAGCAGCCCCCGGGCTACGGGGGATCAGTACTTC,CASSPRATGDQYF
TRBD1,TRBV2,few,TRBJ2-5,TGTGCCAACCGGGGACAGGGGGAGACCCAGTACTTC,CANRGQGETQYF
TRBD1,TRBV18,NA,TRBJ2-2,TGTGCCAGCTCACCAGCGACAGGGGATACCACCGGGGAGCTGTTTTTT,CASSPATGDTTGELFF
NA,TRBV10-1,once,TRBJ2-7,TGCGCCAGCAGTGAGTACGGTCGAAGCAAGCAGTACTTC,CASSEYGRSKQYF
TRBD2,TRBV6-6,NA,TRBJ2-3,TGTGCCAGCAGGCGAATCCTAGCGGGGGGGGGCCCAGATACGCAGTATTTT,CASRRILAGGGPDTQYF
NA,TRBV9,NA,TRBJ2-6,TGTGCCAGCAGCCCAGGCTCTGGGGCCAACGTCCTGACTTTC,CASSPGSGANVLTF
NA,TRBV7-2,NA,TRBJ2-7,TGTGCCAGCAGCTGGGCGGGAAGGTCCTACGAGCAGTACTTC,CASSWAGRSYEQYF